The 24 T cell receptor beta chains in this list originate from one sample, sequenced in a study of blood T cell repertoires in COVID-19. Clones were read by immunoSEQ multiplex PCR, and TCRdb kept only the in-frame ones, dropping some. The sample shows 310,000 or so clones, around nine tenths of them seen only once. Material: peripheral blood. These receptor sequences come from a woman aged 25-40 years with COVID-19, enrolled during active disease.

The gene calls are TRBV6-2 or TRBV6-3 and TRBJ2-3, with D perhaps matching TRBD2 (5 bases). Per germline, CDR1 MNHEY and CDR2 SVGEGT. CDR3 length: 15 residues. V was clipped by 6 bases and J by 0 bases, with 13 bases between them. The CDR3 sequence: CASSRTVSSTDTQYF. Here the CDR3 DNA reads TGTGCCAGCAGCCGGACTGTTTCTAGCACAGATACGCAGTATTTT.

The chain couples TRBV27 to TRBJ2-7; 7 nucleotides align to TRBD1. V dropped 3 bases and J dropped 2; count of bases not matched to a gene: 1. Germline V gives CDR1 MNHEY, CDR2 SMNVEV (reference sequence). The CDR3 consists of 13 residues. The CDR3 loop reads CASSFTGAYEQYF. The DNA for the CDR3 is TGTGCCAGCAGTTTCACAGGGGCCTACGAGCAGTACTTC.

This chain links TRBV14 with TRBJ1-1; D is uncertain. Germline V lookup: CDR1 SGHDN, CDR2 FVKESK. CDR3 length equals 13 residues. V was shortened by 2 bases and J by 2 bases, with 6 bases between the two germline ends. The CDR3 nucleotides read TGTGCCAGCAGCCAAAAACAAAACACTGAAGCTTTCTTT. Translating gives CASSQKQNTEAFF.

This clone was seen only once. The V and J genes are TRBV5-1 and TRBJ2-7, with 9 bases aligning to TRBD2. V shed 4 bases, J shed 1 base, and the junction held 6 bases outside the gene matches. From germline, CDR1 is SGHRS and CDR2 YFSETQ. CDR3 length equals 15 residues. The CDR3 sequence: CASSRVTSGSYEQYF. CDR3 bases: TGCGCCAGCAGCAGGGTGACTAGCGGTTCCTACGAGCAGTACTTC.

This clone occurred once. DNA for the CDR3: TGTGCCACCAGTGATTCAGGGAGGTTTGAAGCTTTCTTT. This gives the protein CATSDSGRFEAFF. The chain uses TRBV24-1 and TRBJ1-1, with D perhaps TRBD1 (5 bases). The CDR3 covers 13 residues. The V gene's germline CDR1 is KGHDR and CDR2 SFDVKD. The V gene lost 2 bases and the J gene lost 7 bases, with 10 bases spanning the gap.

The chain's CDR3 is CASGGGAYEQYF. The CDR3 DNA is TGTGCCAGCGGAGGCGGGGCCTACGAGCAGTACTTC. This sequence joins TRBV2 and TRBJ2-7; D is possibly TRBD2 (6 bases). The germline V and J ends were trimmed by 8 bases and 2 bases, with 10 bases remaining between them. This CDR3 is 12 amino acids long. Germline values: CDR1 SNHLY, CDR2 FYNNEI.

The chain links TRBV15 to TRBJ1-2, with D unresolved. This CDR3 is built from 12 residues. The V end lost 4 bases, the J end lost 1 base, and 4 bases lay between the germline ends. CDR1 and CDR2 (germline): LNHNV, YYDKDF (reference sequence). The CDR3 region is CATSKLNYGYTF. CDR3 nucleotide sequence: TGTGCCACCAGCAAGCTTAACTATGGCTACACCTTC.

The chain combines TRBV9 with TRBJ2-7; the match to TRBD2 covers 13 bases. CDR3 length: 15 residues. CDR1 is SGDLS, CDR2 YYNGEE, per germline. Losses at the gene ends were 3 bases for V and 5 bases for J; bases not matched to a gene: 5. CDR3 sequence reads: CASSGYGLAGDEQYF. In DNA, the CDR3 is TGTGCCAGCAGCGGGTACGGACTAGCGGGAGACGAGCAGTACTTC.

The rearrangement uses TRBV9 and TRBJ1-1, with D hard to call. The CDR3 loop spans 14 amino acids. CDR1 and CDR2 from the germline V gene are SGDLS and YYNGEE. V lost 3 bases and J 1 base, leaving 10 bases between the germline ends. CDR3 sequence reads: CASSALTGNTEAFF. The CDR3 nucleotides read TGTGCCAGCAGCGCCTTGACGGGGAACACTGAAGCTTTCTTT.

This clone showed up just a few times. V is TRBV29-1 and J is TRBJ2-2; the D gene is possibly TRBD2 (5 bases). The V gene's germline CDR1 is SQVTM and CDR2 ANQGSEA. The CDR3 is made up of 17 amino acids. V dropped 1 base and J dropped 7 bases, with 22 bases sitting between them. CDR3 in DNA: TGCAGCGTTGAAGGCCCTGGAGGTGGCAGGTCACACGGGGAGCTGTTTTTT. It is translated as CSVEGPGGGRSHGELFF.

This clone showed up just once. The chain has TRBV7-9 and TRBJ2-7; 7 nucleotides match TRBD2. The CDR3 is 15 residues long. Germline V gene lookup returns CDR1 SEHNR and CDR2 FQNEAQ (reference sequence). V shed 5 bases, J shed 6 bases, and the junction held 13 bases outside the gene matches. CDR3 in amino acids: CASSPAGGSGGEQYF. CDR3 bases: TGTGCCAGCAGCCCTGCCGGCGGGAGTGGGGGCGAGCAGTACTTC.

V gene TRBV6-2 or TRBV6-3 combines with J gene TRBJ1-4; TRBD1 might be the D (6 bases). V was shortened by 4 bases and J by 4 bases, with 22 bases between the two germline ends. The germline V gene has CDR1 MNHEY and CDR2 SVGEGT. The CDR3 is 18 amino acids. The CDR3 DNA follows: TGTGCCAGCAGTTTAAATCCGGGACAAGACCACTATAATGAAAAACTGTTTTTT. As protein: CASSLNPGQDHYNEKLFF.

This clone was seen just once. The gene calls are TRBV2 and TRBJ1-2; 10 bases line up with TRBD1. The germline gives CDR1 SNHLY, CDR2 FYNNEI. The V gene end was trimmed by 0 bases and the J gene end by 6 bases; junction bases not matched to a gene: 1. CDR3 length equals 14 residues. For the CDR3, the DNA is TGTGCCAGCAGTGAAGCTGGGACAGGGGATGGCTACACCTTC. Protein sequence: CASSEAGTGDGYTF.

This clone was counted once. This chain uses TRBV2 with TRBJ2-1; TRBD2 matches at 9 bases. The J segment lost 6 bases and the V segment lost 8 bases, leaving 5 bases of the junction unmatched. Germline CDR1 and CDR2: SNHLY and FYNNEI. This CDR3 spans 13 amino acids. The CDR3 DNA is TGTGCCAGCGAAGATAGCGGGAGCAATGAGCAGTTCTTC. Its protein product is CASEDSGSNEQFF.

The chain combines TRBV7-9 with TRBJ1-1, with TRBD1 as a possible D gene (5 bases). The V end lost 4 bases, the J end lost 0 bases, and 12 bases lay between the germline ends. This CDR3 region has 15 residues. Per germline, CDR1 SEHNR and CDR2 FQNEAQ (reference sequence). The CDR3 bases are TGTGCCAGCAGCTCCTCGACAGCTTTGAACACTGAAGCTTTCTTT. Amino acids: CASSSSTALNTEAFF.

The J gene is TRBJ2-1, the V gene TRBV19; 9 bases line up with TRBD1. Germline V gives CDR1 LNHDA, CDR2 SQIVND (reference sequence). This CDR3 is built from 16 residues. J gave up 8 bases and V 3 bases, and 11 bases lay outside the gene matches. CDR3 region: CASSIEGQGNWHEQFF. DNA of the CDR3: TGTGCCAGTAGTATCGAGGGACAGGGAAATTGGCATGAGCAGTTCTTC.

The chain employs TRBV9 and TRBJ1-1; the D gene is possibly TRBD1 (6 bases). Between the trimmed V and J ends, which lost 5 bases and 4 bases, there was a span of 18 bases. From germline, CDR1 is SGDLS and CDR2 YYNGEE. CDR3 size: 15 residues. The CDR3 DNA reads TGTGCCAGCAGTCCCCCCCCGGGAGGGGGCACTGAAGCTTTCTTT. It is translated as CASSPPPGGGTEAFF.

The chain uses TRBV7-3 and TRBJ2-1; D is unclear. V lost 4 bases to trimming and J lost 5 bases, with 9 bases between them. The V gene's germline CDR1 is SGHTA and CDR2 FQGTGA. The CDR3 is 13 amino acids. CDR3 sequence: CASSWALNNEQFF. The CDR3 coding sequence is TGTGCCAGCAGCTGGGCGCTTAACAATGAGCAGTTCTTC.

This clone was seen a few times. The chain has TRBV3-1 (or the pseudogene TRBV3-2) and TRBJ2-5; the D gene is possibly TRBD2 (6 bases). Trimming took 7 bases from V and 6 from J, leaving 12 bases between them. Per germline, CDR1 LGHDT and CDR2 YNNKEL (reference sequence). The CDR3 consists of 12 residues. CDR3 nucleotides: TGTGCCAGCAAGGGACTCTCCCAGACCCAGTACTTC. Translation: CASKGLSQTQYF.

As regards this clone: The sample holds other DNA sequences that translate to the same CDR3. This chain connects TRBV30 to TRBJ1-3, with a weak D call TRBD1 (5 bases). This CDR3 is 15 amino acids long. Germline V gene lookup returns CDR1 GTSNPN and CDR2 SVGIG (reference sequence). V was pared by 3 bases and J by 4 bases, with 16 bases between. The CDR3 spells CAWRRGQSSGNTIYF. Written as DNA, the CDR3 is TGTGCCTGGAGAAGAGGACAAAGTTCAGGAAACACCATATATTTT.

The genes are TRBV6-5 and TRBJ2-7; 7 bases align to TRBD2. Trimming at V came to 0 bases and at J to 3 bases, leaving 5 bases not matched to a gene. CDR1 and CDR2 (germline): MNHEY, SVGAGI. The CDR3 extends over 15 amino acids. CDR3 DNA sequence: TGTGCCAGCAGTTACTCGTTCGCGGGAGTCTACGAGCAGTACTTC. It translates to CASSYSFAGVYEQYF.

The J gene is TRBJ2-7, the V gene TRBV7-9; 8 bases match TRBD1. This CDR3 contains 13 residues. Germline V gives CDR1 SEHNR, CDR2 FQNEAQ (reference sequence). V shed 5 bases, J shed 4 bases, and the junction held 4 bases outside the gene matches. CDR3 amino acids: CASSQRQGYEQYF. Written as DNA, the CDR3 is TGTGCCAGCAGCCAACGACAGGGGTACGAGCAGTACTTC.

The rearrangement uses TRBV5-1 and TRBJ2-2; 7 bases agree with TRBD1. V gave up 3 bases and J gave up 4 bases; unmatched junction bases: 3. CDR1 SGHRS and CDR2 YFSETQ come from the germline V gene. The CDR3 sequence is 14 residues long. CDR3 in amino acids: CASSSTGFTGELFF. The CDR3 DNA is TGCGCCAGCAGCTCGACAGGGTTCACCGGGGAGCTGTTTTTT.

This rearrangement joins TRBV7-9 to TRBJ1-5; D is possibly TRBD1 (5 bases). V gave up 4 bases and J gave up 6 bases, with 13 bases separating them. Germline V gene lookup returns CDR1 SEHNR and CDR2 FQNEAQ (reference sequence). The CDR3 runs to 14 residues. The CDR3 nucleotides read TGTGCCAGCAGCTCCCCGGGGGTTGGTCAGCCCCAGCATTTT. This translates into CASSSPGVGQPQHF. The full variable domain, completed using reference TRBV7-9 and TRBJ1-5, is DTGVSQNPRHKITKRGQNVTFRCDPISEHNRLYWYRQTLGQGPEFLTYFQNEAQLEKSRLLSDRFSAERPKGSFSTLEIQRTEQGDSAMYLCASSSPGVGQPQHFGDGTRLSIL.